Listed here are 2 T cell receptor beta chains from one sample, sequenced in a study of Graves' ophthalmopathy and Graves' hyperthyroidism. Using RNA transcripts, the TCR beta CDR3 regions were amplified. First-round RT-PCR relied on HTBI primers, and a second-round multiplex PCR came next. TCRdb itself ran the multiplex PCR reads through MiXCR, one entry per CDR3 protein. The sample carries under 800,000 distinct CDR3 sequences, over 20% recorded once. The sample taken for sequencing was peripheral blood. The origin of the receptors is a woman aged 18-29 years with stable Graves' hyperthyroidism. Some clones in this sample may be carry-over from other donors' samples.

The sample holds many counts of this clonotype. V is TRBV25-1 and J is TRBJ2-5; 13 positions match TRBD2. The CDR3 consists of 16 residues. CDR1 is MGHDK, CDR2 SYGVNS, per germline. The junction had 11 bases not matched to a gene; V was cut back by 6 bases and J by 7 bases. CDR3 DNA: TGTGCCAGCAGCCCAATCGGACTAGCGGGGGATGGGACCCAGTACTTC. Protein sequence: CASSPIGLAGDGTQYF.

This clonotype was seen many times. This rearrangement joins TRBV28 to TRBJ1-1; a weak D match, TRBD1 (6 bases). Trimming took off 2 bases at V and 1 base at J, with 11 bases between the two ends. CDR3 length: 15 amino acids. Germline assignment: CDR1 MDHEN and CDR2 SYDVKM. CDR3 bases: TGTGCCAGCAGTTTAGGGGGGGCGCAGAACACTGAAGCTTTCTTT. This sequence encodes CASSLGGAQNTEAFF. The variable domain in full, with the rest retrieved from reference TRBV28 and TRBJ1-1, is DVKVTQSSRYLVKRTGEKVFLECVQDMDHENMFWYRQDPGLGLRLIYFSYDVKMKEKGDIPEGYSVSREKKERFSLILESASTNQTSMYLCASSLGGAQNTEAFFGQGTRLTVV.